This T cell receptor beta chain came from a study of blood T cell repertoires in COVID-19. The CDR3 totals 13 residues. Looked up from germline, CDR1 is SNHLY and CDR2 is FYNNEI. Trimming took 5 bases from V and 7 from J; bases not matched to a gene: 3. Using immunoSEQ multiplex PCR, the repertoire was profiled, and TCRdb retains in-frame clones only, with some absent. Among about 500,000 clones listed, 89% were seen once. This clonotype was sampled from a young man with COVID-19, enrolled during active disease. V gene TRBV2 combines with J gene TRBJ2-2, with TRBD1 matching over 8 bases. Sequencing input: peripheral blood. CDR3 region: CASSTQGGGELFF. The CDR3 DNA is TGTGCCAGCAGTACACAGGGGGGCGGGGAGCTGTTTTTT.